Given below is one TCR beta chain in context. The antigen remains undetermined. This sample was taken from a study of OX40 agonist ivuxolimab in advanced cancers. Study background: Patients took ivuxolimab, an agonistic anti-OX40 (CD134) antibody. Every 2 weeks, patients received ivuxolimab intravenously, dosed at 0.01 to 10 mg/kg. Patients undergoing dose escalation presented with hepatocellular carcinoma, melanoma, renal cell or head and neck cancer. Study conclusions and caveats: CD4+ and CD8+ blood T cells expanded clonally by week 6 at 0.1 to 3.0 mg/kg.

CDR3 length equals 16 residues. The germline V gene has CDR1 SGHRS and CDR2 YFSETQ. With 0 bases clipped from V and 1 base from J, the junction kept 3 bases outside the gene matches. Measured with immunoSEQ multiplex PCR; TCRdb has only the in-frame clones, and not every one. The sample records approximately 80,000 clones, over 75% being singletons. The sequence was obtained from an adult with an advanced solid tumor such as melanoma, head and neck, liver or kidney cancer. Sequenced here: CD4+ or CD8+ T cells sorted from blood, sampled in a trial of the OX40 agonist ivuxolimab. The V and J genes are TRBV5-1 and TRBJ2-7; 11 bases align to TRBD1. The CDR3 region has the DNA TGCGCCAGCAGCTTGGCCGGGACAGGGGGATCCTACGAGCAGTACTTC. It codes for CASSLAGTGGSYEQYF. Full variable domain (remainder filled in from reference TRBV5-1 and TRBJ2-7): KAGVTQTPRYLIKTRGQQVTLSCSPISGHRSVSWYQQTPGQGLQFLFEYFSETQRNKGNFPGRFSGRQFSNSRSEMNVSTLELGDSALYLCASSLAGTGGSYEQYFGPGTRLTVT.